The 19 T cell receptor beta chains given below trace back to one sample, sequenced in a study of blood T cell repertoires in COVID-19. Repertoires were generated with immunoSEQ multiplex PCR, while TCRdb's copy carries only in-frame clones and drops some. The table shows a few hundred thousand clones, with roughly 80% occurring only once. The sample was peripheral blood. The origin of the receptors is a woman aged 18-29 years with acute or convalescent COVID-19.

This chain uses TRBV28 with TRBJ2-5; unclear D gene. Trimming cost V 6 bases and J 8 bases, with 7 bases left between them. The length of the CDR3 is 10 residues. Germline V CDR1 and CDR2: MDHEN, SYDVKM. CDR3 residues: CASRRVTQYF. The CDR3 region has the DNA TGTGCCAGCAGGAGAGTTACCCAGTACTTC.

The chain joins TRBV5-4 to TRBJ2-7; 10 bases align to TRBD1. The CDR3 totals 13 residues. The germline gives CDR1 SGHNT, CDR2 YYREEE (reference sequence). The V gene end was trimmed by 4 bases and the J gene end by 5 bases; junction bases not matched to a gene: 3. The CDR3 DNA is TGTGCCAGCAGCCGACAGGGGGCTGACGAGCAGTACTTC. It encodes CASSRQGADEQYF.

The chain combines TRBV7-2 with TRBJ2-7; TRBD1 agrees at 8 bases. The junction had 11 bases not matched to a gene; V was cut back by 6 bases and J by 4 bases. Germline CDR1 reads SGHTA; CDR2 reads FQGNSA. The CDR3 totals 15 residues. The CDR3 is CASRPGTGALYEQYF. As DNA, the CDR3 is TGTGCCAGCAGACCCGGGACAGGAGCCCTTTACGAGCAGTACTTC. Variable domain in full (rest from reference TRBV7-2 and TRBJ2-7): GAGVSQSPSNKVTEKGKDVELRCDPISGHTALYWYRQSLGQGLEFLIYFQGNSAPDKSGLPSDRFSAERTGGSVSTLTIQRTQQEDSAVYLCASRPGTGALYEQYFGPGTRLTVT.

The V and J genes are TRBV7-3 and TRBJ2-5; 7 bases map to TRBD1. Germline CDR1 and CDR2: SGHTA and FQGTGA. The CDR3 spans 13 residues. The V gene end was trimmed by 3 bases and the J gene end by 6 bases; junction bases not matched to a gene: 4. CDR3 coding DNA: TGTGCCAGCAGCTTCGGACAGGCCCAGACCCAGTACTTC. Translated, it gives CASSFGQAQTQYF.

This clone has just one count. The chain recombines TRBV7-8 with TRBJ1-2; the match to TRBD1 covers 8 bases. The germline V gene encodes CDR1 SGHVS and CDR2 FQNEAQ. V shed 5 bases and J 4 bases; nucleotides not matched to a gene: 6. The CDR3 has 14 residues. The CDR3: CASSPRDRPYGYTF. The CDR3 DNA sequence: TGTGCCAGCAGCCCCAGGGACAGGCCCTATGGCTACACCTTC.

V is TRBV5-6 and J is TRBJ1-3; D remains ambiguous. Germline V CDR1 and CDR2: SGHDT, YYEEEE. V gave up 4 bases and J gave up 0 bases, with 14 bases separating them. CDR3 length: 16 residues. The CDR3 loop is CASSHRQRISGNTIYF. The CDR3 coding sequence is TGTGCCAGCAGCCACCGGCAGCGAATCTCTGGAAACACCATATATTTT.

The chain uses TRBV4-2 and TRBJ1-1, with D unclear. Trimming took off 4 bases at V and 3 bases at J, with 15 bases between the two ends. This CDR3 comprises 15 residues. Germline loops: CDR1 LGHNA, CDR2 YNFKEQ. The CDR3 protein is CASSLRPGSYTEAFF. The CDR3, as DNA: TGTGCCAGCAGCCTTAGACCGGGGTCCTACACTGAAGCTTTCTTT.

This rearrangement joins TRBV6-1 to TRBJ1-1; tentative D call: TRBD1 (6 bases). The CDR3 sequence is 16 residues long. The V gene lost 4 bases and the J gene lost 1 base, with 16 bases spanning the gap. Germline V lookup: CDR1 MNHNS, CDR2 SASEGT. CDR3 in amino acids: CASSAGHNGRNTEAFF. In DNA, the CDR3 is TGTGCCAGCAGTGCGGGACACAACGGTAGGAACACTGAAGCTTTCTTT.

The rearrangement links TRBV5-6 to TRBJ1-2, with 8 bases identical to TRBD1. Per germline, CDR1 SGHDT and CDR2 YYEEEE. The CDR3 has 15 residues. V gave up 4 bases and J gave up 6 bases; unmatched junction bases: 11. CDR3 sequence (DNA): TGTGCCAGCAGCCTGAGGGGGACAGGAGTTCATGGCTACACCTTC. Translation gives CASSLRGTGVHGYTF.

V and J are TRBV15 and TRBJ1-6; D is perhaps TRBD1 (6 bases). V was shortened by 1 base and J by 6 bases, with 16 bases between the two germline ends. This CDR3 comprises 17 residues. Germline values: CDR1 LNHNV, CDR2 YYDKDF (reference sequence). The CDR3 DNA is TGTGCCACCAGCAGAGGTAGGGGGGGCGCCGGTAATTCACCCCTCCACTTT. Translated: CATSRGRGGAGNSPLHF. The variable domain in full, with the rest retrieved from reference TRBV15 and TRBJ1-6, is DAMVIQNPRYQVTQFGKPVTLSCSQTLNHNVMYWYQQKSSQAPKLLFHYYDKDFNNEADTPDNFQSRRPNTSFCFLDIRSPGLGDTAMYLCATSRGRGGAGNSPLHFGNGTRLTVT.

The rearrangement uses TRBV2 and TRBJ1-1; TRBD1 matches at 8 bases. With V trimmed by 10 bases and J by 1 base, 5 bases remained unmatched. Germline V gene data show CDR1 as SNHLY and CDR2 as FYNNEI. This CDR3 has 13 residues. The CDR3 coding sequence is TGTGCCACGACCGGACAGGGGAACACTGAAGCTTTCTTT. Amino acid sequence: CATTGQGNTEAFF.

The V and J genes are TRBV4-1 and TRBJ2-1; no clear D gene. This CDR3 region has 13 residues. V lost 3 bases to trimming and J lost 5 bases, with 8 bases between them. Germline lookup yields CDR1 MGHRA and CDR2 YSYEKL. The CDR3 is CASSHNNDNEQFF. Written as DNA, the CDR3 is TGCGCCAGCAGCCACAACAACGACAATGAGCAGTTCTTC.

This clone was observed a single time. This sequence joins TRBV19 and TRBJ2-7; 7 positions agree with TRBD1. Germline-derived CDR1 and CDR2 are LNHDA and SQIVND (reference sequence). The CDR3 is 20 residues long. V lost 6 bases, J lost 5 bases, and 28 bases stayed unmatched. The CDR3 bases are TGTGCCAGTAGAATCCGTTATGAGACTCTCTACCGGGACAGTCGTCACGAGCAGTACTTC. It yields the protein CASRIRYETLYRDSRHEQYF.

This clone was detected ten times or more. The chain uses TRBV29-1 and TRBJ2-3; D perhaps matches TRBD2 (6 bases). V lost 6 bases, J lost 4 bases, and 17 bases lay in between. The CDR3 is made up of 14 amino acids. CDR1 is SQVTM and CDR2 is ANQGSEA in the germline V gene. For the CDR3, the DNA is TGCAGCGTCGTTAGCGGAGGGTTTTCAGATACGCAGTATTTT. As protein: CSVVSGGFSDTQYF.

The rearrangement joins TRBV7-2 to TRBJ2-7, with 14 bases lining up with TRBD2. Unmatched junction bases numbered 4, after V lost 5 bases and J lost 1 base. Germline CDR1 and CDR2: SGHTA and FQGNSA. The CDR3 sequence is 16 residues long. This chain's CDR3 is CASSPGLAGESYEQYF. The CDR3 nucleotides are TGTGCCAGCAGCCCGGGACTAGCGGGAGAGTCCTACGAGCAGTACTTC.

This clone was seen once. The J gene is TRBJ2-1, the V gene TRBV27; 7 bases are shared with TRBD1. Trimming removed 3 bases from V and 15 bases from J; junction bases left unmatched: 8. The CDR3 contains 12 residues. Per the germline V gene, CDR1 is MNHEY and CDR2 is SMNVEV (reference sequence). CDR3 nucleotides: TGTGCCAGCAGTTTGTTCACAGGGGAAGTGTTCTTC. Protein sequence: CASSLFTGEVFF.

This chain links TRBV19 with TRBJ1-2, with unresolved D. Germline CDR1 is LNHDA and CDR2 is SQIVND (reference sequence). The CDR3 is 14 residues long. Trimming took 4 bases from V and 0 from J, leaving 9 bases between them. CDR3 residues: CASSRGRTNYGYTF. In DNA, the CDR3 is TGTGCCAGTAGTAGAGGGAGAACTAACTATGGCTACACCTTC.

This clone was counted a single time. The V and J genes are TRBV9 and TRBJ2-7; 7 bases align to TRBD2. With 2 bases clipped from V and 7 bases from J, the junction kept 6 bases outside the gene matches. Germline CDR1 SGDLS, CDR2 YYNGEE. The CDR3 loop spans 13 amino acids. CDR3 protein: CASSVTSGGEQYF. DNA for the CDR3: TGTGCCAGCAGCGTGACCTCGGGGGGTGAGCAGTACTTC.

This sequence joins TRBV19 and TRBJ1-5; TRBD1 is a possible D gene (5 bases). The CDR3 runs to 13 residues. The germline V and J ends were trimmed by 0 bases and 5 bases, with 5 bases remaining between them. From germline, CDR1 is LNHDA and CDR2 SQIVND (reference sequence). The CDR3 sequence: CASSIDRDQPQHF. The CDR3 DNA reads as TGTGCCAGTAGTATAGACAGGGATCAGCCCCAGCATTTT.